A single TCR beta chain is shown here with its context. A few counts support this clonotype. Its recognized antigen is unknown. There are no base qualities to consult, and no much larger clone falls within one base. This sample's treatment or condition label indicates: in vitro stimulation with specific CMV peptide epitopes to enrich CMV-specific T cells. These data belong to a study of T cell repertoires in cytomegalovirus infection (dated by TCRdb to between 2017 and 2020). In the study overall: The peptide stimulations were aimed at well-studied HLA-B-restricted epitopes as well as recently identified HLA-C-restricted CMV epitopes, whose presentation resists viral immunomodulation. Because public TCR beta signatures pointed to carriage of CMV infection together with the matching HLA type, the HLA type of each donor mattered for the analysis. The research as a whole found: The ex vivo response was dominated by HLA-C-restricted CMV-specific TCR beta clonotypes, and the single most frequent clonotype in two of eight donors was supplied by these HLA-C-restricted clonotypes. Carriers of CMV infection plus the relevant HLA type were discriminated by the cumulative frequency of public TCR beta family members in the study cohort and in an independent roughly 320-donor cohort.

The CDR3, from cysteine to phenylalanine, totals 18 residues. This entry keeps only the CDR3 DNA: 54 bases, framed from base 1. Sequences LGHNA (CDR1) and YNFKEQ (CDR2) are obtained from the germline V gene. After removal of 0 bases from V and 4 bases from J, the junction retains 10 bases not matched to a gene. Reads for this sample came from an Illumina HiSeq 1500. TCRdb reanalyzed the raw reads on its own, using fastp at Q25 for trimming and MiXCR for clone calling, and kept in-frame beta chains. Rows merge per CDR3 protein into single entries with the most common DNA and genes. This sample gives fewer than 85,000 distinct CDR3 sequences in total; roughly half of them show up just once. Approximately 93% of the sample is taken by the ten largest.

This receptor was identified in a human donor in good health (CMV status not recorded). Some clones in this sample may be carry-over from other donors' samples. The rearrangement joined TRBV4-2 to TRBJ2-2, with 8 junctional bases fitting TRBD2. The sample here was CD8+ T cells from cultured PBMCs, taken from culture after CMV antigen stimulation. Here the CDR3 is given as CASSQDTLRTSSTGELFF. The base sequence is TGTGCCAGCAGCCAAGATACCCTACGGACTAGCAGCACCGGGGAGCTGTTTTTT.